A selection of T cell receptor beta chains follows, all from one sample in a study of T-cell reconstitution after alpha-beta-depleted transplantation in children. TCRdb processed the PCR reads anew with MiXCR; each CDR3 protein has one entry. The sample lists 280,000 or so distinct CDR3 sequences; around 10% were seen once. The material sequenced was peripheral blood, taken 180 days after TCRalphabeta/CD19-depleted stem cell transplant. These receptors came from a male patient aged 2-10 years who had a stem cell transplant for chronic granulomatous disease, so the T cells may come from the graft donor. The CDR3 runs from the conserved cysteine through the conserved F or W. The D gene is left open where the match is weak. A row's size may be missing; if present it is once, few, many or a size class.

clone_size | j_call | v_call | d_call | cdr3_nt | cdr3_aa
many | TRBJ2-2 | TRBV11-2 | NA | TGTGCCAGCAGCTTAGAAGTCGGGGAGCTGTTTTTT | CASSLEVGELFF
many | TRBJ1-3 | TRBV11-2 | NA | TGTGCCAGCAGCTTAACTACAGTAGGAAACACCATATATTTT | CASSLTTVGNTIYF
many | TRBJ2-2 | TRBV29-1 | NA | TGCAGCGCGGGACTTTCGAACACCGGGGAGCTGTTTTTT | CSAGLSNTGELFF
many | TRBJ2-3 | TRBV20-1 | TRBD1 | TGCAGTGCTTCAACAGGGGGCGCAGATACGCAGTATTTT | CSASTGGADTQYF
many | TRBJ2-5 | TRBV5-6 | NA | TGTGCCAGCAGCCGAACCTATGACAGTAGAGAAGGCCAGTACTTC | CASSRTYDSREGQYF
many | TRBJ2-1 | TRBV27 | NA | TGTGCCAGCAGTTTATCGGCCGGCTCCTACAATGAGCAGTTCTTC | CASSLSAGSYNEQFF
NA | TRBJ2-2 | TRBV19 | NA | TGTGCCAGTAGCCTGGGTCTCAGGCTCACCGGGGAGCTGTTTTTT | CASSLGLRLTGELFF
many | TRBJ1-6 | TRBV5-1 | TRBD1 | TGCGCCAGCAGCTTGGAGGACAGGGCAGATTCACCCCTCCACTTT | CASSLEDRADSPLHF
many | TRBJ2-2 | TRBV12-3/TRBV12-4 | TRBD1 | TGTGCCAGCACCCCGGACAGGGGAAAACTAGGGGAGCTGTTTTTT | CASTPDRGKLGELFF
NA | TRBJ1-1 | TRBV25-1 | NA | TGTGCCAGCACAGCCACTACAGGCTTCGGGTCTGAAGCTTTCTTT | CASTATTGFGSEAFF
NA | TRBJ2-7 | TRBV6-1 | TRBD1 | TGTGCCAGCAGTACGACAGGGGGTTTCTCCTACGAGCAGTACTTC | CASSTTGGFSYEQYF
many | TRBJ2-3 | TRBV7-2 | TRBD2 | TGTGCCAGCAGGTTGACTAGCGGTAGAGTAGATACGCAGTATTTT | CASRLTSGRVDTQYF
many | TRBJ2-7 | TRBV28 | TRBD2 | TGTGCCAGCACTCCCCGGGGACTAGCGGGATACTACGAGCAGTACTTC | CASTPRGLAGYYEQYF
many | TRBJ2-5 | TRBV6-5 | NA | TGTGCCAGCAGTTACTTAAGGGGTACCCTTTACTTACAAGAGACCCAGTACTTC | CASSYLRGTLYLQETQYF
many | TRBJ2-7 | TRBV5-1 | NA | TGCGCCAGCAGCTCGGTCGACTCCGCCGAGCAGTACTTC | CASSSVDSAEQYF
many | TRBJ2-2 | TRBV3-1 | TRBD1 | TGTGCCAGCAGCCAAAGGGGACAGTACACCGGGGAGCTGTTTTTT | CASSQRGQYTGELFF
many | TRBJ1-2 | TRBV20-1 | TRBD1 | TGCAGTGCCGCTCCCGGGACAGGGACGGGCTACACCTTC | CSAAPGTGTGYTF
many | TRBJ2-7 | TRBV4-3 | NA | TGCGCCAGCAGCCAAGAATCGGCGGCTACCTACGAGCAGTACTTC | CASSQESAATYEQYF
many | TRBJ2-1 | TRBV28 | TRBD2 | TGTGCCAGCAATAGCGGGAGTTATCACGGTGAGCAGTTCTTC | CASNSGSYHGEQFF
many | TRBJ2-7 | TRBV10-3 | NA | TGTGCCATCAGTGAGTCGGTCACCAGTTACGGGGGCACAGCCTACGAGCAGTACTTC | CAISESVTSYGGTAYEQYF
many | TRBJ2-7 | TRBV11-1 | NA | TGTGCCAGCAGCTCGTTGACAGGCCTACGGAAGGCGGCCTACGAGCAGTACTTC | CASSSLTGLRKAAYEQYF
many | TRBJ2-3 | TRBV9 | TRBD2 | TGTGCCAGCAGCGTAGATGGGGGAGGGCCGACAGATACGCAGTATTTT | CASSVDGGGPTDTQYF
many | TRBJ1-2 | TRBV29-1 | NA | TGCAGCGTTGAAGAAGCTCTACTGGGGGGAGGCTACACCTTC | CSVEEALLGGGYTF
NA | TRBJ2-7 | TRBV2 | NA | TGTGCCAGCAGTGAGGGACCGGACAGAGTCCTCTACGAGCAGTACTTC | CASSEGPDRVLYEQYF
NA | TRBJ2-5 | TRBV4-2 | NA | TGTGCCAGCAGCCCCGGACAGTTAGGGGCAGAGACCCAGTACTTC | CASSPGQLGAETQYF
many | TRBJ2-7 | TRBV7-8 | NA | TGTGCCAGCAGCTTATACCCAAAGGAAGCCTACGAGCAGTACTTC | CASSLYPKEAYEQYF
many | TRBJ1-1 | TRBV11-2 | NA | TGTGCCAGCAGCCCGATGCTGAACACTGAAGCTTTCTTT | CASSPMLNTEAFF
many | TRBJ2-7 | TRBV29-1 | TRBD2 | TGCAGCGTTGACAGCGGGACTAACTACGAGCAGTACTTC | CSVDSGTNYEQYF